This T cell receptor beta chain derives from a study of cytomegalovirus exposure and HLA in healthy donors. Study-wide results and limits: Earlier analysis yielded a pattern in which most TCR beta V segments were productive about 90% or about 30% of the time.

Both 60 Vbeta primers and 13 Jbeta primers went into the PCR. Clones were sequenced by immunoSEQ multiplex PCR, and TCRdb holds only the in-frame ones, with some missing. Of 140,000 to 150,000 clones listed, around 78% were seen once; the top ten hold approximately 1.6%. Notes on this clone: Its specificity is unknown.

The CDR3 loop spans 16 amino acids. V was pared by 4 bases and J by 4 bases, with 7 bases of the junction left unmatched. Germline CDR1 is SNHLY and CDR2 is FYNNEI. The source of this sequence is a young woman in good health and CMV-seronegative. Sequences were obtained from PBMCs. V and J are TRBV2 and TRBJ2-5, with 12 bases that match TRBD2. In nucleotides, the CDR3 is TGTGCCAGCAGTGGGACTAGCGGGGTCGGACGAGAGACCCAGTACTTC. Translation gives CASSGTSGVGRETQYF.